A selection of T cell receptor beta chains follows, all from one sample in a study of blood T cell repertoires in COVID-19. Only in-frame clones appear in the TCRdb table, and some are missing; sequencing was by immunoSEQ multiplex PCR. The profile shows more than 250,000 clones, approximately 82% of them singletons. The material sequenced was peripheral blood. The receptor source for this set is a woman aged 50 to 60 with acute or convalescent COVID-19. Both conserved end residues are part of each CDR3. The size field is filled for only some rows; it gives once, few, many or a size class.

size	J	V	CDR3
.	TRBJ1-5	TRBV4-1	CASSQVATGGDQPQHF
.	TRBJ1-4	TRBV6-5	CASNPTGGAEKLFF
.	TRBJ1-1	TRBV30	CAWSPDREVSGNTEAFF
.	TRBJ1-6	TRBV7-2	CASSLASGQISPLHF
.	TRBJ1-1	TRBV29-1	CSVEGQGRVGTEAFF
.	TRBJ1-5	TRBV27	CASSDRGDQPQHF
.	TRBJ2-5	TRBV6-5	CASQGAHWETQYF
.	TRBJ2-2	TRBV7-2	CASPKGTQNTGELFF
.	TRBJ2-1	TRBV29-1	CSVEVPAGGHEQFF
.	TRBJ2-5	TRBV6-1	CASSDGTGEAQETQYF
.	TRBJ1-1	TRBV2	CASRDSRNTEAFF
.	TRBJ2-1	TRBV7-2	CASSYQGNYNEQFF
.	TRBJ2-1	TRBV11-3	CASSSGTTGARDEQFF
.	TRBJ2-5	TRBV2	CASSDRETQYF
.	TRBJ1-3	TRBV6-5	CASRPGTHPGNTIYF
.	TRBJ1-6	TRBV9	CASSDRSLSSPLHF
few	TRBJ2-3	TRBV30	CAWSSGRGPDTQYF